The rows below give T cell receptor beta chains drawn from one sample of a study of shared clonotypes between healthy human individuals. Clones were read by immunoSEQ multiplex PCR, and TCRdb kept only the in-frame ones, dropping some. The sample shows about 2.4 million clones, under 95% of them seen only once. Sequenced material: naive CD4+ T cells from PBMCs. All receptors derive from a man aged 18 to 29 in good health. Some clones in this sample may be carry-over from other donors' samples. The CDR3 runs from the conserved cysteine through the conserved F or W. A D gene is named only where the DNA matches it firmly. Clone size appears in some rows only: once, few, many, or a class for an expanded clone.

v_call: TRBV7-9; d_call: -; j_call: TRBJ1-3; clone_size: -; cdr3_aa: CASSWGIPAAGNTIYF; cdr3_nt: TGTGCCAGCAGCTGGGGGATTCCTGCCGCTGGAAACACCATATATTTT
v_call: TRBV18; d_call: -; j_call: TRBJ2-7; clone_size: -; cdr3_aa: CASSPGTPEQYF; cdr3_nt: TGTGCCAGCTCACCCGGAACCCCCGAGCAGTACTTC
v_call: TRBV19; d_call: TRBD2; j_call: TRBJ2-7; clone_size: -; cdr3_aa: CASRRTSGDYEQYF; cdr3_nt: TGTGCCAGTAGACGGACTAGCGGAGACTACGAGCAGTACTTC
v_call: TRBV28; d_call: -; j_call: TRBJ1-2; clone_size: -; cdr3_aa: CASSFRAGHGYTF; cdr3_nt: TGTGCCAGCAGTTTTCGGGCAGGTCATGGCTACACCTTC
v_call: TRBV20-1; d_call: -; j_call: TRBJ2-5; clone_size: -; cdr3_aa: CSAMVLETQYF; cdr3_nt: TGCAGTGCTATGGTTTTAGAGACCCAGTACTTC
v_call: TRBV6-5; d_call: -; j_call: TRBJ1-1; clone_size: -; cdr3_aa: CASSSLGGADTEAFF; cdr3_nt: TGTGCCAGCAGTTCCCTCGGGGGGGCCGACACTGAAGCTTTCTTT
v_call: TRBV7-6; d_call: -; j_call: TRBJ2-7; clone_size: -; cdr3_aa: CASSRGTGQWNEQYF; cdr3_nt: TGTGCCAGCAGCCGAGGGACGGGACAATGGAACGAGCAGTACTTC
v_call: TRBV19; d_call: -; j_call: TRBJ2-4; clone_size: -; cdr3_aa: CASSTHQLAKNIQYF; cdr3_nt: TGTGCCAGTAGTACCCACCAGTTAGCCAAAAACATTCAGTACTTC
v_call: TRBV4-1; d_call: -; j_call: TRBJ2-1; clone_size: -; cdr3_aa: CASSLGLARVTGNEQFF; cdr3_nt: TGCGCCAGCAGCCTCGGGCTAGCAAGAGTCACGGGCAATGAGCAGTTCTTC
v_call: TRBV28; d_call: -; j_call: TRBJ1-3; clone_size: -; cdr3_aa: CASSQFPGNTIYF; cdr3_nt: TGTGCCAGCAGTCAATTCCCGGGAAACACCATATATTTT
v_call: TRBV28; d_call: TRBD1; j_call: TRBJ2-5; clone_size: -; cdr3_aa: CASRRQGEETQYF; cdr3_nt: TGTGCCAGCAGGCGACAGGGAGAAGAGACCCAGTACTTC
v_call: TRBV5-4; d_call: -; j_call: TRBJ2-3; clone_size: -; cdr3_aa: CASSLGLASTDTQYF; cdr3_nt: TGTGCCAGCAGCTTGGGGCTAGCAAGCACAGATACGCAGTATTTT
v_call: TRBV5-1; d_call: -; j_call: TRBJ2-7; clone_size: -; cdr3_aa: CASSYQAGTKVSYEQYF; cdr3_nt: TGCGCCAGCAGCTACCAAGCCGGGACAAAAGTCTCCTACGAGCAGTACTTC
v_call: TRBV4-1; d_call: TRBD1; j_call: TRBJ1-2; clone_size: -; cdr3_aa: CASSQFGTGDNYGYTF; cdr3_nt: TGCGCCAGCAGCCAATTCGGGACAGGGGATAACTATGGCTACACCTTC
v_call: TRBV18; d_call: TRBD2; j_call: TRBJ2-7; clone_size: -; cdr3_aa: CASSPPSSGSYEQYF; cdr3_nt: TGTGCCAGCTCACCCCCCTCTAGCGGATCCTACGAGCAGTACTTC
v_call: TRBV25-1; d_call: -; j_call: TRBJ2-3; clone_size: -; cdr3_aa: CASSELGRQGTDTQYF; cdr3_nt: TGTGCCAGCAGTGAATTGGGAAGGCAGGGCACAGATACGCAGTATTTT
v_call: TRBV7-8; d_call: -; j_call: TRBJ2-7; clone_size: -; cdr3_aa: CASSYRASGNTYEQYF; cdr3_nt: TGTGCCAGCAGCTATCGCGCGTCAGGGAACACCTACGAGCAGTACTTC
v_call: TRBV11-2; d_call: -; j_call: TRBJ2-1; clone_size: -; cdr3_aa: CATNSLRRNNEQFF; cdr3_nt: TGTGCCACCAACTCTTTACGGAGGAACAATGAGCAGTTCTTC
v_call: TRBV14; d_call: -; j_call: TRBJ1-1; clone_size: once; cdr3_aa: CASSSWGEAFF; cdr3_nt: TGTGCCAGCAGCTCCTGGGGCGAAGCTTTCTTT
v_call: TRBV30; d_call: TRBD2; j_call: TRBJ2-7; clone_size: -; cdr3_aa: CAWSVHSGFSYEQYF; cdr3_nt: TGTGCCTGGAGTGTACATAGCGGGTTCTCCTACGAGCAGTACTTC
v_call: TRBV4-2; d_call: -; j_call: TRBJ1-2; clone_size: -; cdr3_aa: CASSRGEGDYGYTF; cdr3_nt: TGTGCCAGCAGCCGGGGAGAGGGGGATTATGGCTACACCTTC
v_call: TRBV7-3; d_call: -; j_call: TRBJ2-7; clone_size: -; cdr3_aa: CASSRTSGDEQYF; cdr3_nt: TGTGCCAGCAGCCGTACATCAGGAGACGAGCAGTACTTC
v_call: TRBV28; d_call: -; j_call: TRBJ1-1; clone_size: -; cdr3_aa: CASRLRQLMNTEAFF; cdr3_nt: TGTGCCAGCAGGCTCAGACAGTTAATGAACACTGAAGCTTTCTTT
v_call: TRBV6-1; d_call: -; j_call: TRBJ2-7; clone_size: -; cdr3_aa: CASSEAGTSTGGQYF; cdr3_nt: TGTGCCAGCAGTGAAGCCGGGACCTCGACGGGCGGGCAGTACTTC
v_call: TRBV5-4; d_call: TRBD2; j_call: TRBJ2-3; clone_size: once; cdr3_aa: CASSLKREGPDTQYF; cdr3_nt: TGTGCCAGCAGCCTGAAGCGGGAGGGACCAGATACGCAGTATTTT
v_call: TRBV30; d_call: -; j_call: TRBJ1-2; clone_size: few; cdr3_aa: CAGPGPANYGYTF; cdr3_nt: TGTGCGGGACCCGGTCCCGCTAACTATGGCTACACCTTC
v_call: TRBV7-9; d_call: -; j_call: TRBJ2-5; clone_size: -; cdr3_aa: CASSRTPASQETQYF; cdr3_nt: TGTGCCAGCAGCCGTACCCCGGCTAGCCAAGAGACCCAGTACTTC
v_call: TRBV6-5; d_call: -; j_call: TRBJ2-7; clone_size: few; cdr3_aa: CASSYGSHEQYF; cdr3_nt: TGTGCCAGCAGTTACGGGTCCCACGAGCAGTACTTC
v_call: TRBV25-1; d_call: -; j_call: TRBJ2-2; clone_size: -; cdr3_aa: CASSEFTRAGMGELFF; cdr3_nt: TGTGCCAGCAGTGAATTTACCAGGGCGGGGATGGGGGAGCTGTTTTTT
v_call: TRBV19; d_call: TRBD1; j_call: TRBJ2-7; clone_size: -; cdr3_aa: CASSPAGTGVYEQYF; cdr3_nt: TGTGCCAGTAGTCCTGCCGGGACAGGGGTCTACGAGCAGTACTTC
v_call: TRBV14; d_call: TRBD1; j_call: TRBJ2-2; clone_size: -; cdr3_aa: CASSEQGYTGELFF; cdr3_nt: TGTGCCAGCAGCGAACAGGGGTACACCGGGGAGCTGTTTTTT
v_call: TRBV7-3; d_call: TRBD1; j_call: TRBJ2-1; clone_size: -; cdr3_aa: CASSQGQPNNEQFF; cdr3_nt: TGTGCCAGCAGCCAGGGACAGCCAAACAATGAGCAGTTCTTC
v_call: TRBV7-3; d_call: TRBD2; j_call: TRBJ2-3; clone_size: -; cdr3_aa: CASSFGLAGGLDTQYF; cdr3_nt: TGTGCCAGCAGCTTCGGACTAGCGGGAGGATTAGATACGCAGTATTTT
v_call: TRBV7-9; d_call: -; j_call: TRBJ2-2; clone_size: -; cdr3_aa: CASSARKPSGELFF; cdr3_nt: TGTGCCAGCAGCGCTCGGAAACCGAGCGGGGAGCTGTTTTTT
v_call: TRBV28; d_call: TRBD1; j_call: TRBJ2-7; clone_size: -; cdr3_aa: CAIRQGSSYEQYF; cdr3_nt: TGTGCCATCAGACAGGGGAGCTCCTACGAGCAGTACTTC
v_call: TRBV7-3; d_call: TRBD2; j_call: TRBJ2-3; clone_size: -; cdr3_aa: CASSPRGLAGRTDTQYF; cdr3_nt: TGTGCCAGCAGCCCCCGAGGGCTAGCGGGAAGAACAGATACGCAGTATTTT
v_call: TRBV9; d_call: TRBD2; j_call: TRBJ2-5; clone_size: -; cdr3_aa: CASSTGTSVQETQYF; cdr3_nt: TGTGCCAGCAGCACCGGGACTAGCGTCCAAGAGACCCAGTACTTC
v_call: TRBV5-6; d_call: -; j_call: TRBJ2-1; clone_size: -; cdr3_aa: CASSLDWRLNEQFF; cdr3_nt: TGTGCCAGCAGCTTGGACTGGCGACTCAATGAGCAGTTCTTC
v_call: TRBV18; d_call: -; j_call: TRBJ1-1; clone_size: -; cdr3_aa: CASSPVGRGGNTEAFF; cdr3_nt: TGTGCCAGCTCACCAGTCGGCAGGGGAGGGAACACTGAAGCTTTCTTT
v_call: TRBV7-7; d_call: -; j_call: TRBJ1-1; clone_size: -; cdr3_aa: CASSFRLNTEAFF; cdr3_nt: TGTGCCAGCAGCTTTCGACTTAACACTGAAGCTTTCTTT
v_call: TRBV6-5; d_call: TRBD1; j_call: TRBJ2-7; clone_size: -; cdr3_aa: CASSLEGASYEQYF; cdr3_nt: TGTGCCAGCAGTCTCGAGGGGGCCTCCTACGAGCAGTACTTC